Each of the 12 T cell receptor beta chains below was sequenced from the same sample in a study of cytomegalovirus exposure and HLA in healthy donors. The primer mix had 60 Vbeta and 13 Jbeta primers. Assay used: immunoSEQ multiplex PCR; TCRdb lists only in-frame clones, some missing. The table lists fewer than 200,000 clones, 65% to 85% of them singletons. Source material: PBMCs. These receptor sequences come from a woman in her late teens or twenties in good health and CMV-seronegative.

This chain joins TRBV28 and TRBJ2-5; D might be TRBD2 (6 bases). The germline V gene encodes CDR1 MDHEN and CDR2 SYDVKM. The CDR3 loop spans 14 amino acids. Trimming took off 4 bases at V and 1 base at J, with 10 bases between the two ends. CDR3 DNA sequence: TGTGCCAGCAGTTCCCAGCGGGTCCAAGAGACCCAGTACTTC. It translates to CASSSQRVQETQYF.

The chain links TRBV2 to TRBJ2-3; TRBD2 matches 10 bases. The CDR3 sequence is 17 residues long. Trimming removed 6 bases from V and 2 bases from J; junction bases left unmatched: 11. Per the germline V gene, CDR1 is SNHLY and CDR2 is FYNNEI. The CDR3 sequence is CASSPNPSGGLTDTQYF. The CDR3, as DNA: TGTGCCAGCAGCCCAAACCCTAGCGGGGGCCTCACAGATACGCAGTATTTT.

J is TRBJ2-1 and V is TRBV6-1; D is possibly TRBD1 (6 bases). Per the germline V gene, CDR1 is MNHNS and CDR2 is SASEGT. Trimming removed 3 bases at V and 8 bases at J, with 11 bases between. The CDR3 contains 13 residues. DNA for the CDR3: TGTGCCAGCAGTGAGTGGCACAGGGATGAGCAGTTCTTC. It yields the protein CASSEWHRDEQFF.

This sequence joins TRBV6-1 and TRBJ2-5; no clear D gene. The last part of the DNA fits TRBJ2-7 better; the J call may be wrong. This CDR3 is 10 amino acids long. Germline V gene lookup returns CDR1 MNHNS and CDR2 SASEGT. The CDR3 sequence: CASSYHEQYF. As DNA, the CDR3 is TGTGCCAGCAGTTACCACGAGCAGTACTTC.

This clone was observed a few times. The chain employs TRBV6-1 and TRBJ2-3; 7 positions agree with TRBD2. Germline values: CDR1 MNHNS, CDR2 SASEGT. J was trimmed by 2 bases and V by 1 base; bases with no gene match: 0. This CDR3 has 14 residues. The CDR3 DNA follows: TGTGCCAGCAGTGAAGGACTAGCCACAGATACGCAGTATTTT. Protein sequence: CASSEGLATDTQYF.

The V gene is TRBV5-6, the J gene TRBJ1-1, with D perhaps TRBD1 (6 bases). Trimming left V 0 bases short and J 1 base short, with 10 bases between. This CDR3 has 15 amino acids. Looked up from germline, CDR1 is SGHDT and CDR2 is YYEEEE. CDR3 DNA: TGTGCCAGCAGCTTGGTTGACAGGTCGAACACTGAAGCTTTCTTT. Its protein product is CASSLVDRSNTEAFF.

Only one count was recorded for this clone. V is TRBV25-1 and J is TRBJ2-1, with D possibly TRBD2 on 6 matching bases. CDR3 length: 13 amino acids. The V gene's germline CDR1 is MGHDK and CDR2 SYGVNS. V was cut by 4 bases and J by 4 bases, with 8 bases left in between. The CDR3 region has the DNA TGTGCCAGCAGTGCCGGGACTTACAATGAGCAGTTCTTC. Amino acids: CASSAGTYNEQFF.

About this clone: Other DNA sequences in this sample translate to the same CDR3. The V gene is TRBV10-3, the J gene TRBJ1-5; D is unclear. The V gene lost 0 bases and the J gene lost 2 bases, with 8 bases spanning the gap. Germline V lookup: CDR1 ENHRY, CDR2 SYGVKD. The CDR3 contains 15 residues. The CDR3 DNA reads as TGTGCCATCAGTGAGTCTGCACCGGGCAATCAGCCCCAGCATTTT. Residues: CAISESAPGNQPQHF.

The V and J genes are TRBV21-1 and TRBJ2-5; the table's D call, TRBD1, has no DNA check behind it. TRBV21-1 is annotated as a pseudogene. This CDR3 contains 16 residues. The CDR3 DNA reads as TGTGCCAGCAGCAAAGGTGGGACAGGAGGGACGGAGACCCAGTACTTC. Protein sequence: CASSKGGTGGTETQYF.

The V and J genes are TRBV6-4 and TRBJ1-2, with D uncertain. The CDR3 is 14 residues long. Germline CDR1 and CDR2: MRHNA and SNTAGT. V was cut by 5 bases and J by 4 bases, with 14 bases left in between. In nucleotides, the CDR3 is TGTGCCAGCAGTAGGCGCAGGTATACCTATGGCTACACCTTC. It yields the protein CASSRRRYTYGYTF.

The gene calls are TRBV6-5 and TRBJ1-4; 7 bases are a match to TRBD1. Germline CDR1 and CDR2: MNHEY and SVGAGI. The CDR3 extends over 15 amino acids. The V and J ends lost 6 bases and 0 bases, in that order; junction bases with no gene match: 4. The CDR3 coding sequence is TGTGCCAGCAGACCTGGGACAGCAACTAATGAAAAACTGTTTTTT. Protein product: CASRPGTATNEKLFF.

The DNA for the CDR3 is TGTGCCAGCAGCTTGACGGGACAGGGGGCCGCCTACAATGAGCAGTTCTTC. This codes for CASSLTGQGAAYNEQFF. This chain uses TRBV7-8 with TRBJ2-1; 12 nucleotides align to TRBD1. Germline CDR1 is SGHVS and CDR2 is FQNEAQ. CDR3 length equals 17 residues. V was pared by 3 bases and J by 2 bases, with 5 bases of the junction left unmatched.